The clone carrying this T cell receptor (beta chain) was counted between two and nine times. The CDR3 extends over 16 amino acids. The V segment lost 3 bases and the J segment 13 bases; nucleotides outside the gene matches: 18. This sample stems from a study of immune characterization of retroperitoneal liposarcoma. TCRdb recomputed calls from the PCR reads with MiXCR, one row per CDR3 protein. The data contain more than 3,000 distinct CDR3 sequences, approximately 45% of them singletons. The specimen sequenced was tumor tissue. This sequence joins TRBV12-3 or TRBV12-4 and TRBJ2-4, with TRBD2 identical over 7 bases. The sequence derives from a male donor with retroperitoneal liposarcoma. This chain's CDR3 is CASSFSGLSGLNEQYF. CDR3 nucleotides: TGTGCCAGCAGTTTTAGCGGACTCTCGGGACTAAATGAGCAGTACTTC.